This T cell receptor (beta chain) was observed in a study of cytomegalovirus exposure and HLA in healthy donors. Broader study findings: Diagnosis of cytomegalovirus status made by the classifier reportedly showed high specificity and sensitivity. Among CMV-associated TCR beta chains, most appeared HLA-restricted in a later analysis.

About this clone: What it recognizes is unknown.

With 60 Vbeta and 13 Jbeta primers, the PCR was carried out. TCRdb's copy holds only in-frame clones and misses some; the assay was immunoSEQ multiplex PCR. In the table there are some 160,000 clones, over 60% of which are singletons. Input material: PBMCs. This TCR was sampled from a woman aged 25 to 39 in good health and CMV-seronegative.

This chain's CDR3 is CASSKGLAGAGNEQFF. The CDR3 DNA sequence: TGTGCCAGCAGCAAAGGACTAGCGGGAGCGGGAAATGAGCAGTTCTTC. V usage is TRBV13 and J usage is TRBJ2-1; TRBD2 matches 13 bases. Germline values: CDR1 PRHDT, CDR2 FYEKMQ (reference sequence). The CDR3 covers 16 residues. J was trimmed by 7 bases and V by 5 bases; bases with no gene match: 8.